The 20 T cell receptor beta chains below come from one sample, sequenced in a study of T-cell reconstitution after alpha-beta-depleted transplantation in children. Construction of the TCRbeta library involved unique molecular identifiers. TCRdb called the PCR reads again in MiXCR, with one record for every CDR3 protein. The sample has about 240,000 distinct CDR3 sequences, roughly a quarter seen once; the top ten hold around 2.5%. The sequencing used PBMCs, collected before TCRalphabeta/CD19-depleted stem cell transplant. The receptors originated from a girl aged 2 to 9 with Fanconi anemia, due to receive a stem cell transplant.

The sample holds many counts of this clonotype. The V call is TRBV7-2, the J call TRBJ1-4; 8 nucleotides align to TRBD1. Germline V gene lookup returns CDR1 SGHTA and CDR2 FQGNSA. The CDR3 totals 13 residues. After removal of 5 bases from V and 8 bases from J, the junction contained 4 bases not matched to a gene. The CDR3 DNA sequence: TGTGCCAGCAGCCGAGACAGGGGAGAAAAACTGTTTTTT. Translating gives CASSRDRGEKLFF. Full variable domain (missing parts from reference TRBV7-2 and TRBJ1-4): GAGVSQSPSNKVTEKGKDVELRCDPISGHTALYWYRQSLGQGLEFLIYFQGNSAPDKSGLPSDRFSAERTGGSVSTLTIQRTQQEDSAVYLCASSRDRGEKLFFGSGTQLSVL.

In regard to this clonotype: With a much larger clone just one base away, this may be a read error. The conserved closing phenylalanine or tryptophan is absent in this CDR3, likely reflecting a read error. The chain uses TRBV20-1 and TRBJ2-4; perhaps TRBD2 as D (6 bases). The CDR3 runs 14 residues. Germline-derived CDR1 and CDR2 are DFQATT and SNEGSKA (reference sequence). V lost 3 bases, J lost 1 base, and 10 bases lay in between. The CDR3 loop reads CSASGSGAKNIQYY. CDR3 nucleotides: TGCAGTGCTAGCGGGAGCGGCGCCAAAAACATTCAGTACTAC.

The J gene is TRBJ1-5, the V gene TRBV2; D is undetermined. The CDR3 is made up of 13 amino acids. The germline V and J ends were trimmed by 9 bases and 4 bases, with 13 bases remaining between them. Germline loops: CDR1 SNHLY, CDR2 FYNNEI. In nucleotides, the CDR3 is TGTGCCAGTTCGTGGGATGAAAATCAGCCCCAGCATTTT. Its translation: CASSWDENQPQHF. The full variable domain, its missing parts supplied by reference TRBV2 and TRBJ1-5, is EPEVTQTPSHQVTQMGQEVILRCVPISNHLYFYWYRQILGQKVEFLVSFYNNEISEKSEIFDDQFSVERPDGSNFTLKIRSTKLEDSAMYFCASSWDENQPQHFGDGTRLSIL.

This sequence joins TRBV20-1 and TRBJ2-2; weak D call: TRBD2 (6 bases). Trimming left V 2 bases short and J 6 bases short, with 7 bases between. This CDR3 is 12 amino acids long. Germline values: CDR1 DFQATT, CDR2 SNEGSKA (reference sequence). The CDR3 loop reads CSARRGAGELFF. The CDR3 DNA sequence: TGCAGTGCTAGACGCGGGGCCGGGGAGCTGTTTTTT.

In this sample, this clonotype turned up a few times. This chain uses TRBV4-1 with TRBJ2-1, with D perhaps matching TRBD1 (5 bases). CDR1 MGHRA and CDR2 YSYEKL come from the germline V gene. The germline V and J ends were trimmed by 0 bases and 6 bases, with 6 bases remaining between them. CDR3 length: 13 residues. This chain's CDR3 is CASSQEQGNEQFF. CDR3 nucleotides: TGCGCCAGCAGCCAAGAGCAGGGCAATGAGCAGTTCTTC.

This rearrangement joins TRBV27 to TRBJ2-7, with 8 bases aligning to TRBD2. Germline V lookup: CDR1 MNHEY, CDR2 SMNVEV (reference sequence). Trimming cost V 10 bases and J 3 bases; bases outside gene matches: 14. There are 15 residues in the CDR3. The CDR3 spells CATSTLGTRNYEQYF. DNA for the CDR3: TGTGCCACCTCTACCCTGGGGACTAGGAACTACGAGCAGTACTTC.

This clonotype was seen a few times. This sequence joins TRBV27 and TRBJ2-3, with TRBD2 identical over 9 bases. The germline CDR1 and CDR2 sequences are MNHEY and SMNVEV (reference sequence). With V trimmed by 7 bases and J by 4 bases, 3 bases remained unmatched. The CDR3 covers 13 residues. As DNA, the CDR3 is TGTGCCAGCATGGCGGGAGGGTCAGATACGCAGTATTTT. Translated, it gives CASMAGGSDTQYF.

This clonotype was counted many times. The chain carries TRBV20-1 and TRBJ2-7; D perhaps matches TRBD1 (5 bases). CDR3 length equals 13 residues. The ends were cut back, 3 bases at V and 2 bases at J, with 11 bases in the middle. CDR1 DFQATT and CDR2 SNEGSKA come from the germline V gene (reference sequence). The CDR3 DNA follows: TGCAGTGCTAGTTGGGGCATGACCTACGAGCAGTACTTC. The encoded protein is CSASWGMTYEQYF.

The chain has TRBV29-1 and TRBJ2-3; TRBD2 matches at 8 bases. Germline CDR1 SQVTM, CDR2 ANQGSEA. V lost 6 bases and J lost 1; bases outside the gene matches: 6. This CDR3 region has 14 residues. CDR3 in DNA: TGCAGCGTAGCGCGGGGGGCCCGCACAGATACGCAGTATTTT. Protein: CSVARGARTDTQYF.

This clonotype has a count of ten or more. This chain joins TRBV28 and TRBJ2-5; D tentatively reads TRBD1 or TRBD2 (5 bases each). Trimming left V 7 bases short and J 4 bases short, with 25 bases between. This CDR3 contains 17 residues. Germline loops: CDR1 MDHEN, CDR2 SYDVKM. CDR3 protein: CASTAIGTLVSGETQYF. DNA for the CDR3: TGTGCCAGCACAGCTATTGGGACGCTTGTTTCGGGAGAGACCCAGTACTTC.

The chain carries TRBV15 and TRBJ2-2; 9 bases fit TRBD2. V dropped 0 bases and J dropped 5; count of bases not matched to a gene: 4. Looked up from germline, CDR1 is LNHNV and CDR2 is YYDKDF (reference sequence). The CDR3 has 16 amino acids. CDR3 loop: CATSRDSGRLTGELFF. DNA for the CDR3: TGTGCCACCAGCAGAGATAGCGGGAGACTTACCGGGGAGCTGTTTTTT.

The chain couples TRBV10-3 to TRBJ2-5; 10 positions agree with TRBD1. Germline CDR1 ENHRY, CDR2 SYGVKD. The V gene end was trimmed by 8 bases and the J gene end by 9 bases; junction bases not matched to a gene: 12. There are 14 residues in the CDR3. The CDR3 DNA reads TGTGCCATCGGTGGGGACAGGGGAGGAGTGGCCCAGTACTTC. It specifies CAIGGDRGGVAQYF.

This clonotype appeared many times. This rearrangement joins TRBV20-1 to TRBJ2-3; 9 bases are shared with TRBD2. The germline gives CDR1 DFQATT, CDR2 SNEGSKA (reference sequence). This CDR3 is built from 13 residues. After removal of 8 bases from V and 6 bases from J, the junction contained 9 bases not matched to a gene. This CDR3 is CSFPASGTDTQYF. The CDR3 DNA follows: TGCAGTTTCCCGGCTAGCGGGACGGATACGCAGTATTTT.

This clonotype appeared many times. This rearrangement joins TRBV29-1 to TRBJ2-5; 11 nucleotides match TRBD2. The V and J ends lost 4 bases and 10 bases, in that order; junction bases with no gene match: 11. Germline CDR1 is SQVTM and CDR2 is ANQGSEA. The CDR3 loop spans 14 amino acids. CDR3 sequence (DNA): TGCAGCGTTGGTAGCGGGGGGGGCGTCAGGGGCCAGTACTTC. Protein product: CSVGSGGGVRGQYF.

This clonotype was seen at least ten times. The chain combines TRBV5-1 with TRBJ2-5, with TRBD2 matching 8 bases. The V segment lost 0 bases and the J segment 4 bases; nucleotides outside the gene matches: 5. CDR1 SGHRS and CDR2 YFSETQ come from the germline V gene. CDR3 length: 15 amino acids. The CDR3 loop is CASSLAVAGRETQYF. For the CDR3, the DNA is TGCGCCAGCAGCTTGGCGGTAGCGGGAAGAGAGACCCAGTACTTC.

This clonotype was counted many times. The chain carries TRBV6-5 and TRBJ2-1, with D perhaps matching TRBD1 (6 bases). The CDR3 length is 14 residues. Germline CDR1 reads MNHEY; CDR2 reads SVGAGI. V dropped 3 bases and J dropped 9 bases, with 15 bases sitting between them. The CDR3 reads CASSYPGAQGEQFF. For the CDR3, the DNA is TGTGCCAGCAGTTATCCAGGGGCGCAGGGTGAGCAGTTCTTC.

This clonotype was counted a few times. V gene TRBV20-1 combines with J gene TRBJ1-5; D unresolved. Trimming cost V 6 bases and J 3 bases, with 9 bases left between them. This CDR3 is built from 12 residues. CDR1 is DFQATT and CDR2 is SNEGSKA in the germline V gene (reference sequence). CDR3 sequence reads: CSAERSNQPQHF. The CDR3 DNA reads TGCAGTGCAGAGAGGTCCAATCAGCCCCAGCATTTT.

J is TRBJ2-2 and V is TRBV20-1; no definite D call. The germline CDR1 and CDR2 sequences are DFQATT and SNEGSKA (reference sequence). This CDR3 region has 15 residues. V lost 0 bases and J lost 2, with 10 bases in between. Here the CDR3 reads CSARDWPLNTGELFF. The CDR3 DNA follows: TGCAGTGCTAGAGACTGGCCCTTAAACACCGGGGAGCTGTTTTTT.

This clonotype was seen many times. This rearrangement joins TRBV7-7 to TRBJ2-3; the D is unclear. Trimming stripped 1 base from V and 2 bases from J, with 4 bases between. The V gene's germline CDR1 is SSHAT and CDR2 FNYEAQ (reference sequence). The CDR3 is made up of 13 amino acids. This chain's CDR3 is CASSLGATDTQYF. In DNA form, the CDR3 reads TGTGCCAGCAGCTTAGGGGCCACAGATACGCAGTATTTT.

CDR3 DNA sequence: TGTGCCAGCATAGAAGCGGGAACTACCTACAATGAGCAGTTCTTC. Translated, it gives CASIEAGTTYNEQFF. The V gene is TRBV7-3, the J gene TRBJ2-1; the match to TRBD2 covers 7 bases. This CDR3 is built from 15 residues. The V gene end was trimmed by 7 bases and the J gene end by 2 bases; junction bases not matched to a gene: 8. The germline V gene has CDR1 SGHTA and CDR2 FQGTGA. Full variable domain (remainder filled in from reference TRBV7-3 and TRBJ2-1): GAGVSQTPSNKVTEKGKYVELRCDPISGHTALYWYRQSLGQGPEFLIYFQGTGAADDSGLPNDRFFAVRPEGSVSTLKIQRTERGDSAVYLCASIEAGTTYNEQFFGPGTRLTVL.